One sample yielded the 25 T cell receptor beta chains listed below, sequenced in a study of CXCR3-negative and CXCR3-positive naive CD8 T cells. Libraries were UMI-labeled 5' RACE TRB cDNA. TCRdb reprocessed the 5' RACE reads and stores each CDR3 protein as one record, lacking DNA. This listing includes about 120,000 distinct CDR3 sequences. The sample consisted of naive CXCR3- CD8+ T cells from blood. The subset is: CD45RO-CCR7+CD27+CD95- naive CD8+ T cells lacking CXCR3 (TNR3-). Receptors were obtained from a human donor in good health. Some clones in this sample may be carry-over from other donors' samples.

The chain joins TRBV6-5 to TRBJ2-2; no DNA is available, so the TRBD1 call from TCRdb remains unchecked. Germline values: CDR1 MNHEY, CDR2 SVGAGI. The CDR3 sequence is 16 residues long. CDR3: CASSSQELPYTGELFF.

The chain employs TRBV6-5 and TRBJ2-1; absent DNA, TCRdb's TRBD2 call cannot be checked. Germline CDR1 MNHEY, CDR2 SVGAGI. CDR3 length: 16 residues. Here the CDR3 reads CASSYSGLAGNNEQFF.

The CDR3 is CASSLTGMGYEQYF. The chain has TRBV27 and TRBJ2-7. This CDR3 has 14 residues. CDR1 and CDR2 from the germline V gene are MNHEY and SMNVEV (reference sequence).

The chain couples TRBV28 to TRBJ1-1; TCRdb's D gene call, TRBD1, goes unchecked for lack of DNA. CDR1 and CDR2 from the germline V gene are MDHEN and SYDVKM. The CDR3 length is 14 residues. CDR3 sequence: CATSPLSEGTEASF.

The chain links TRBV10-2 to TRBJ2-1; absent DNA, TCRdb's TRBD2 call cannot be checked. Germline CDR1 WSHSY, CDR2 SAAADI. This CDR3 is 19 amino acids long. The CDR3 spells CASSDGTSGISSSYNEQFF.

The gene calls are TRBV2 and TRBJ2-5; as DNA is missing, the TRBD2 call by TCRdb cannot be tested. CDR1 and CDR2 from the germline V gene are SNHLY and FYNNEI. CDR3 length equals 16 residues. The CDR3 is CASSETLAGISETQYF.

The V call is TRBV11-2, the J call TRBJ2-7; TCRdb lists TRBD1, though no DNA is available to test this call. The CDR3 is 14 residues long. The germline CDR1 and CDR2 sequences are SGHAT and FQNNGV. The CDR3 reads CASSADRGLDEQYF. The whole variable domain, remainder taken from reference TRBV11-2 and TRBJ2-7, is EAGVAQSPRYKIIEKRQSVAFWCNPISGHATLYWYQQILGQGPKLLIQFQNNGVVDDSQLPKDRFSAERLKGVDSTLKIQPAKLEDSAVYLCASSADRGLDEQYFGPGTRLTVT.

The chain employs TRBV5-6 and TRBJ2-4. Per the germline V gene, CDR1 is SGHDT and CDR2 is YYEEEE. The CDR3 contains 11 residues. The CDR3 here is CVSSFGQTKYF.

The rearrangement joins TRBV14 to TRBJ2-3. Germline CDR1 reads SGHDN; CDR2 reads FVKESK. The CDR3 spans 12 residues. Here the CDR3 reads CASSGGADTQYF.

This chain joins TRBV14 and TRBJ1-4; TCRdb's D gene call, TRBD1, goes unchecked for lack of DNA. The germline gives CDR1 SGHDN, CDR2 FVKESK. This CDR3 contains 15 residues. The CDR3 spells CASSQTGTRNEKLFF.

The CDR3 loop reads CASSLRALEAFF. V and J are TRBV28 and TRBJ1-1. The CDR3 has 12 amino acids. The germline V gene encodes CDR1 MDHEN and CDR2 SYDVKM.

This chain links TRBV5-6 with TRBJ2-7; the D call from TCRdb, TRBD1, cannot be confirmed without DNA. Germline CDR1 and CDR2: SGHDT and YYEEEE. The CDR3 runs to 13 residues. The CDR3 here is CASSQVTGYEQYF.

The chain joins TRBV29-1 to TRBJ1-2. Germline V gives CDR1 SQVTM, CDR2 ANQGSEA. The CDR3 is 13 amino acids. CDR3 residues: CSVEDGFGYGYTF.

The J gene is TRBJ2-1, the V gene TRBV4-1; TCRdb lists TRBD2, though no DNA is available to test this call. The CDR3 sequence is 19 residues long. Germline V gives CDR1 MGHRA, CDR2 YSYEKL. The CDR3 spells CASSQLAGEGETTYNEQFF.

The J gene is TRBJ1-3, the V gene TRBV29-1; the D call from TCRdb, TRBD1, cannot be confirmed without DNA. Germline V gene data show CDR1 as SQVTM and CDR2 as ANQGSEA. The CDR3 consists of 11 residues. This CDR3 is CSVWADYTIYF.

V is TRBV28 and J is TRBJ1-1; TCRdb's D gene call, TRBD1, goes unchecked for lack of DNA. This CDR3 has 12 residues. CDR1 is MDHEN and CDR2 is SYDVKM in the germline V gene. This chain's CDR3 is CASSLLSDRAFF.

The chain recombines TRBV19 with TRBJ2-1. The CDR3 consists of 14 residues. Per the germline V gene, CDR1 is LNHDA and CDR2 is SQIVND (reference sequence). The CDR3 sequence is CASSMFYSYNEQFF.

V gene TRBV7-8 combines with J gene TRBJ2-7; TCRdb's D call of TRBD1 is untestable without DNA. The V gene's germline CDR1 is SGHVS and CDR2 FQNEAQ. This CDR3 has 15 amino acids. CDR3 region: CASSPTRDRPHEQYF.

The rearrangement links TRBV14 to TRBJ1-5. Germline CDR1 reads SGHDN; CDR2 reads FVKESK. The CDR3 consists of 14 residues. The CDR3 is CASSPNGRNQPQHF.

The chain has TRBV24-1 and TRBJ2-1. The CDR3 loop spans 16 amino acids. The germline V gene has CDR1 KGHDR and CDR2 SFDVKD. The CDR3 loop reads CATSDVVTSSYNEQFF.

The rearrangement links TRBV19 to TRBJ2-1; no DNA is available, so the TRBD2 call from TCRdb remains unchecked. Germline-derived CDR1 and CDR2 are LNHDA and SQIVND (reference sequence). This CDR3 is built from 15 residues. CDR3 protein: CASSIGAGAGNEQFF.

The rearrangement links TRBV5-1 to TRBJ2-1; TCRdb reports TRBD1, a call that lacks DNA to check it against. The CDR3 extends over 14 amino acids. The germline V gene has CDR1 SGHRS and CDR2 YFSETQ. The CDR3 sequence: CASRGTPAGMEQFF.

The chain carries TRBV29-1 and TRBJ2-1; with no DNA, the TCRdb D assignment of TRBD2 cannot be verified. The CDR3 has 13 residues. Germline lookup yields CDR1 SQVTM and CDR2 ANQGSEA. The CDR3 sequence: CSVPTADYNEQFF.

The chain has TRBV2 and TRBJ2-2; checking the TCRdb D call of TRBD2 is not possible without DNA. The germline gives CDR1 SNHLY, CDR2 FYNNEI. The CDR3 covers 16 residues. The CDR3 spells CASSGTSGVNTGELFF.

V is TRBV3-1 and J is TRBJ1-1; checking the TCRdb D call of TRBD1 is not possible without DNA. Looked up from germline, CDR1 is LGHDT and CDR2 is YNNKEL (reference sequence). There are 15 residues in the CDR3. CDR3 region: CASSQVPQGVTEAFF.